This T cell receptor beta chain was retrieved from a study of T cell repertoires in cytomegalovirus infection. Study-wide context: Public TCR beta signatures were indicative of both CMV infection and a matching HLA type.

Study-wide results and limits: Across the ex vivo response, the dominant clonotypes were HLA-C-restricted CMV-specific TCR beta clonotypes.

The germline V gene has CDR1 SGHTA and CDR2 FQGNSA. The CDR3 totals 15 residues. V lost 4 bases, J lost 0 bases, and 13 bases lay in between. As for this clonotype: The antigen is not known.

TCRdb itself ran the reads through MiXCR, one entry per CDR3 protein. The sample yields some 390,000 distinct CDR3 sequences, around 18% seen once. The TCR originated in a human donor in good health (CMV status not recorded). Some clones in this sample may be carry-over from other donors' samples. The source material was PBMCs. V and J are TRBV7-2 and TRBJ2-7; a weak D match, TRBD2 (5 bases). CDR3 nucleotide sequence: TGTGCCAGCAGCTCCTACAGCGGATACTCCTACGAGCAGTACTTC. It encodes CASSSYSGYSYEQYF.